What follows is one T cell receptor (beta chain) and its context. The data derive from a study of control samples from healthy donors and cancer patients. The CDR3 spans 15 residues. J gave up 0 bases and V 2 bases, and 4 bases lay outside the gene matches. CDR1 is GTSNPN and CDR2 is SVGIG in the germline V gene (reference sequence). This table comes from immunoSEQ multiplex PCR, and its TCRdb copy is limited to in-frame clones, with some not included. The profile covers 90,000 to 130,000 clones, with roughly 90% appearing a single time and roughly 4% taken by the ten largest. The sequence was collected from a woman aged 55-69 years with lung cancer. V usage is TRBV30 and J usage is TRBJ2-3; 8 nucleotides align to TRBD2. Sequenced material: PBMCs. Here the CDR3 DNA reads TGTGCCTGGAGTCAGAGCGGGGGTAGCACAGATACGCAGTATTTT. It encodes CAWSQSGGSTDTQYF. Full variable domain (missing parts from reference TRBV30 and TRBJ2-3): SQTIHQWPATLVQPVGSPLSLECTVEGTSNPNLYWYRQAAGRGLQLLFYSVGIGQISSEVPQNLSASRPQDRQFILSSKKLLLSDSGFYLCAWSQSGGSTDTQYFGPGTRLTVL.